This T cell receptor beta chain was recorded in a study of T cell responses to AZD1222 COVID-19 vaccine. Study outcomes and limitations: Only a handful of individuals given AZD1222 were seropositive at baseline.

Concerning this clone: Its specificity is unknown.

Here immunoSEQ multiplex PCR was the method, and the copy in TCRdb shows in-frame clones only, minus some. Of about 94,000 clones in the sample, over 75% were seen once. Trimming pared 3 bases from V and 1 base from J, leaving 6 bases between. The CDR3 is 13 residues long. Germline V gene sequence: CDR1 SGHAT, CDR2 FQNNGV. The rearrangement joins TRBV11-2 to TRBJ1-1, with D unclear. The material was peripheral blood, obtained 28 days after the second AZD1222 dose. The origin of this receptor is an adult who received the AZD1222 COVID-19 vaccine. The DNA for the CDR3 is TGTGCCAGCAGCTTGGTGTGGAACACTGAAGCTTTCTTT. This translates into CASSLVWNTEAFF. Drawing the rest from reference TRBV11-2 and TRBJ1-1, the complete variable domain is EAGVAQSPRYKIIEKRQSVAFWCNPISGHATLYWYQQILGQGPKLLIQFQNNGVVDDSQLPKDRFSAERLKGVDSTLKIQPAKLEDSAVYLCASSLVWNTEAFFGQGTRLTVV.